This T cell receptor (beta chain) was documented in a study of blood T cell repertoires in COVID-19. In the study overall: Nucleic acid was either cDNA or gDNA, and it came from T cells, B-cell-depleted T cells, or PBMCs.

This clone occurred a few times. TCRdb's copy holds only in-frame clones and misses some; the assay was immunoSEQ multiplex PCR. The sample carries 150,000 or so clones, about 85% recorded once. Germline V lookup: CDR1 SEHNR, CDR2 FQNEAQ (reference sequence). The CDR3 extends over 14 amino acids. The V end lost 2 bases, the J end lost 13 bases, and 15 bases lay between the germline ends. Sequences were obtained from peripheral blood. The clonotype was recovered from a man in his sixties with COVID-19, enrolled during active disease. The chain is built from TRBV7-9 and TRBJ1-6; no reliable D call. CDR3: CASSLSGTPLPLHF. The CDR3 DNA reads as TGTGCCAGCAGCTTATCGGGAACTCCTCTTCCCCTCCACTTT.